One and the same sample provided the 6 T cell receptor delta chains below, sequenced in a study of Vδ1+ human thymocytes. Sequences come from RNA converted to cDNA by reverse transcription. Pooled V-gene forward primers with one constant-region reverse primer generated the CDR3 amplicons by multiplex PCR. TCRdb re-processed the multiplex PCR reads via CATT. In the table there are approximately 24,000 delta-chain clones, 7.4% of which are singletons. Their target antigens are unknown. Study conclusions and caveats: Thymic TRG and TRD repertoires appeared highly polyclonal, with Gaussian CDR3 length distributions.

The sample comprised Vdelta1+ gamma-delta thymocytes from the thymus. As to subset: FACS-sorted CD3+ TCRalphabeta- TCRVdelta1+ TCRVdelta2- thymocytes. These receptor sequences come from a girl less than two years old who had congenital heart surgery.

The chain recombines TRDV1 with TRDJ1; possibly TRDD3 for D (6 bases). CDR1 TSWWSYY and CDR2 QGS come from the germline V gene. Between the trimmed V and J ends, which lost 1 base and 0 bases, there was a span of 30 bases. The CDR3 extends over 22 amino acids. CDR3 sequence reads: CALGEPPPRITAGDLYTDKLIF. CDR3 nucleotides: TGTGCTCTTGGGGAACCCCCTCCCCGAATTACGGCTGGGGACCTTTACACCGATAAACTCATCTTT.

This clone turned up a few times. V gene TRDV1 combines with J gene TRDJ1, with 7 bases matching TRDD3. Germline V lookup: CDR1 TSWWSYY, CDR2 QGS. The CDR3 is 19 amino acids. V shed 3 bases and J 0 bases; nucleotides not matched to a gene: 16. The CDR3 protein is CALGESRTGIPLYTDKLIF. In nucleotides, the CDR3 is TGTGCTCTTGGGGAGTCCCGAACAGGGATACCCCTGTACACCGATAAACTCATCTTT.

This chain joins TRDV1 and TRDJ1; tentative D call: TRDD3 (5 bases). Germline V gene data show CDR1 as TSWWSYY and CDR2 as QGS. The CDR3 runs 16 residues. Trimming removed 4 bases at V and 2 bases at J, with 17 bases between. Written as DNA, the CDR3 is TGTGCTCTTGGGGTTTACTCCCGGGGGTTTACCGATAAACTCATCTTT. Translated, it gives CALGVYSRGFTDKLIF.

The assigned J gene is TRDJ1, but the V gene is uncalled. The CDR3 loop spans 15 amino acids. This CDR3 reads CALGELALWTDKLIF. DNA for the CDR3: TGTGCTCTTGGGGAACTCGCCCTGTGGACCGATAAACTCATCTTT.

The chain has TRDV1 and TRDJ1, with 9 nucleotides matching TRDD3. The CDR3 runs to 16 residues. Per germline, CDR1 TSWWSYY and CDR2 QGS. Trimming took 4 bases from V and 11 from J; bases not matched to a gene: 17. CDR3 sequence: CALGARPNTGGQVLIF. DNA for the CDR3: TGTGCTCTTGGGGCCCGTCCTAATACTGGGGGACAGGTGCTCATCTTT.

The chain uses TRDV1 and TRDJ1, with D unclear. This CDR3 region has 15 residues. Germline lookup yields CDR1 TSWWSYY and CDR2 QGS. The V end lost 5 bases, the J end lost 8 bases, and 21 bases lay between the germline ends. The CDR3 DNA is TGTGCTCTTGGGCTCCAGGGCTTTGGTGTAGGGAAACTCATCTTT. Translation gives CALGLQGFGVGKLIF.